This T cell receptor beta chain was profiled in a study of siplizumab effects on memory and regulatory T cells. Study results and limitations: Sequences that were alloreactive and traceable to unstimulated CD4+ memory cells were significantly reduced by siplizumab. Proliferating siplizumab-cultured Tregs lacked confirmed suppressive function. Unstimulated subsets contained matches for only a minor fraction of alloreactive clones. Under siplizumab, an average roughly 63% of mappable alloreactive CD4+ clones were Treg-derived, compared with around 25% in controls.

The method was immunoSEQ multiplex PCR; TCRdb's version includes in-frame clones alone and lacks a portion of them. This table has some 80,000 clones, 95% appearing once. On this clone itself: Its target is unknown.

The CDR3 sequence is 15 residues long. The V gene's germline CDR1 is LNHDA and CDR2 SQIVND (reference sequence). With 5 bases removed from V and 0 bases from J, the gap between germline ends came to 11 bases. The sequenced sample was CD8+ T cells sorted from blood. The J gene is TRBJ2-1, the V gene TRBV19; the D is unclear. The clonotype comes from a human donor in good health. The CDR3 coding sequence is TGTGCCAGTAGTCTCGCCCCGTACTCCTACAATGAGCAGTTCTTC. Translating gives CASSLAPYSYNEQFF.